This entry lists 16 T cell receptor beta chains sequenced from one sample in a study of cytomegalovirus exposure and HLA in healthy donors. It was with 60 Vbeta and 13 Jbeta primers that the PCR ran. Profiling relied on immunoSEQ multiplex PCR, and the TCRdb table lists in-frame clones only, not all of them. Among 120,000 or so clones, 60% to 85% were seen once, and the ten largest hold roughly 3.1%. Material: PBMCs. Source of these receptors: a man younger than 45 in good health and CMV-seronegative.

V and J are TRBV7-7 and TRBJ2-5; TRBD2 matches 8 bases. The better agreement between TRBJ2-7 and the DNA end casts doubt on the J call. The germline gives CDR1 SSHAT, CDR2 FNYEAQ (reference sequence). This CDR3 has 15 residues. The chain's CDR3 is CASSLQSGSDYEQYF. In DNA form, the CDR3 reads TGTGCCAGCAGCTTGCAAAGCGGGAGCGACTACGAGCAGTACTTC.

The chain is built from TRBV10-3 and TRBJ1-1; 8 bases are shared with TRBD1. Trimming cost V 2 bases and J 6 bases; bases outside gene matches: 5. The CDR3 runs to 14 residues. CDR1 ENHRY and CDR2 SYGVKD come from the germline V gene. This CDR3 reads CAISEGQGNPEAFF. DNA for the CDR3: TGTGCCATCAGTGAGGGACAGGGCAATCCTGAAGCTTTCTTT.

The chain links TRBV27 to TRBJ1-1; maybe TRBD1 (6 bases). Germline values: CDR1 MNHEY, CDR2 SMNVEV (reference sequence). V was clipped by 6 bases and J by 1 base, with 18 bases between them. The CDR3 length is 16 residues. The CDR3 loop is CASRYLTRGQNTEAFF. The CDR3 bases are TGTGCCAGCAGGTACCTTACCAGGGGCCAGAACACTGAAGCTTTCTTT.

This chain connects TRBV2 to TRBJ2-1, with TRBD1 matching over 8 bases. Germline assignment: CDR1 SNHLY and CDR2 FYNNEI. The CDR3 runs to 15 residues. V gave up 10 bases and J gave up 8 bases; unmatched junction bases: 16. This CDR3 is CATLPRDRRGDEQFF. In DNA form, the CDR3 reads TGTGCCACCCTACCCCGGGACAGGCGAGGCGATGAGCAGTTCTTC. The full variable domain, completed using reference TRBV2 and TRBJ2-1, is EPEVTQTPSHQVTQMGQEVILRCVPISNHLYFYWYRQILGQKVEFLVSFYNNEISEKSEIFDDQFSVERPDGSNFTLKIRSTKLEDSAMYFCATLPRDRRGDEQFFGPGTRLTVL.

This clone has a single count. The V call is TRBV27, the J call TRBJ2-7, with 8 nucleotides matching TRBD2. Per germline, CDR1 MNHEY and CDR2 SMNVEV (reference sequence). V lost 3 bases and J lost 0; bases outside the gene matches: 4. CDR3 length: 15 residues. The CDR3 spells CASSFLAGNSYEQYF. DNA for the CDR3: TGTGCCAGCAGTTTCCTAGCGGGTAACTCCTACGAGCAGTACTTC.

The CDR3 nucleotides are TGTGCCAGCAGTCCGGGGGACAGGGTACAAGAGACCCAGTACTTC. Translating it yields CASSPGDRVQETQYF. The chain recombines TRBV27 with TRBJ2-5, with 9 bases aligning to TRBD1. V dropped 5 bases and J dropped 2; count of bases not matched to a gene: 6. CDR3 length: 15 amino acids. Germline CDR1 and CDR2: MNHEY and SMNVEV (reference sequence).

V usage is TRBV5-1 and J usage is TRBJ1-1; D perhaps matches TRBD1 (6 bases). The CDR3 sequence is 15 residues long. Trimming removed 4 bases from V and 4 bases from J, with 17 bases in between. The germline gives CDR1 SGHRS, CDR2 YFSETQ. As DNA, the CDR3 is TGCGCCAGCAGCCCGGGGACATTGAGGGCCACTGAAGCTTTCTTT. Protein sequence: CASSPGTLRATEAFF.

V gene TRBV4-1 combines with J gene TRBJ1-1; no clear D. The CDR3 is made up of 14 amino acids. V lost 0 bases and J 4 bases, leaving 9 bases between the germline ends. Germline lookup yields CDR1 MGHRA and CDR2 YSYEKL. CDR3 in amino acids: CASSQDLRGTEAFF. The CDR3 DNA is TGCGCCAGCAGCCAAGATCTCCGGGGCACTGAAGCTTTCTTT.

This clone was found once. DNA of the CDR3: TGTGCCAGCAGCTACATAGCGGGGGGCCGCTACGAGCAGTACTTC. Protein sequence: CASSYIAGGRYEQYF. This chain uses TRBV5-4 with TRBJ2-7, with 10 nucleotides matching TRBD2. The V gene's germline CDR1 is SGHNT and CDR2 YYREEE (reference sequence). J was trimmed by 3 bases and V by 3 bases; bases with no gene match: 6. CDR3 length: 15 residues. The complete variable domain, with remaining parts taken from reference TRBV5-4 and TRBJ2-7, reads ETGVTQSPTHLIKTRGQQVTLRCSSQSGHNTVSWYQQALGQGPQFIFQYYREEENGRGNFPPRFSGLQFPNYSSELNVNALELDDSALYLCASSYIAGGRYEQYFGPGTRLTVT.

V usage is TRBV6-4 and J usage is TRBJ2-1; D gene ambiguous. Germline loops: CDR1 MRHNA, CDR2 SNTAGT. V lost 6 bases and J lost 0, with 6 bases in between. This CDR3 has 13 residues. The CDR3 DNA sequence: TGTGCCAGCAGCCCAAACTCCTACAATGAGCAGTTCTTC. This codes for CASSPNSYNEQFF.

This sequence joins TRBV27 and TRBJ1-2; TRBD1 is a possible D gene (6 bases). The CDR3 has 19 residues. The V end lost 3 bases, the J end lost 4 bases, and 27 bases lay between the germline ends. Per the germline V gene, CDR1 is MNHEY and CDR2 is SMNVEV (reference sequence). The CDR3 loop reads CASSFSPVPPGQSIYGYTF. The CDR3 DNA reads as TGTGCCAGCAGTTTCTCACCGGTCCCTCCCGGACAGTCGATCTATGGCTACACCTTC.

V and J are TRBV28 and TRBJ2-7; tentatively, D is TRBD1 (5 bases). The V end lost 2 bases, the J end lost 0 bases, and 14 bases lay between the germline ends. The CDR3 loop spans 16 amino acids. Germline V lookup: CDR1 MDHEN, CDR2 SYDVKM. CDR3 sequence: CASSLPMTVLSYEQYF. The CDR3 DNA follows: TGTGCCAGCAGTTTACCGATGACAGTCCTCTCCTACGAGCAGTACTTC.

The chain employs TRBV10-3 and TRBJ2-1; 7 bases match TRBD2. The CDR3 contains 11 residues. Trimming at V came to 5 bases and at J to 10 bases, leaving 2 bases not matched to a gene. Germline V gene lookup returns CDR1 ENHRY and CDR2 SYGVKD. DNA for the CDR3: TGTGCCATCAGTTTTAGCGGGGAGCAGTTCTTC. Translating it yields CAISFSGEQFF.

The CDR3 is CASSQRLAGLSLRGEQFF. In nucleotides, the CDR3 is TGCGCCAGCAGCCAAAGGCTAGCGGGTCTTTCTCTCCGGGGTGAGCAGTTCTTC. This sequence joins TRBV4-1 and TRBJ2-1; 8 bases line up with TRBD2. CDR3 size: 18 residues. The germline V gene has CDR1 MGHRA and CDR2 YSYEKL. V lost 2 bases and J lost 9; bases outside the gene matches: 18.

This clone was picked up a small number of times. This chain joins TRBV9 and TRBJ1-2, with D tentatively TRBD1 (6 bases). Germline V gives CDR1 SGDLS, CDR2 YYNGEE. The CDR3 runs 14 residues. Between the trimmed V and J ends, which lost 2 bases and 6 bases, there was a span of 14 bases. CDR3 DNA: TGTGCCAGCAGCGTGAACAGGGAGGGTGATGGCTACACCTTC. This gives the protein CASSVNREGDGYTF.

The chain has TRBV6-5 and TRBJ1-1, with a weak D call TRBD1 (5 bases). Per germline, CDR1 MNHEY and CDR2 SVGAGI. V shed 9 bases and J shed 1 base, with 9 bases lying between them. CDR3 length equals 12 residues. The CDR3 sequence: CARLQENTEAFF. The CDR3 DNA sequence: TGTGCCAGACTACAGGAGAACACTGAAGCTTTCTTT.